This is a list of T cell receptor beta chains from one sample in a study of beta chain features in type 1 diabetes. Assay: immunoSEQ multiplex PCR; the TCRdb copy retains only in-frame clones and omits some. This sample has some 350,000 clones, with about 10% found just once. The sequenced material came from central memory CD4+ T cells from blood. These receptors were taken from a man aged 30-40 years with type 1 diabetes. Each CDR3 is given with its conserved first and last residue. A D gene is named only where the DNA matches it firmly. Rows give clone size only sometimes, using once, few, many, or a class for an expanded clone.

v_call	clone_size	d_call	j_call	cdr3_aa	cdr3_nt
TRBV6-6	NA	TRBD1	TRBJ1-5	CASSFTGVDQPQHF	TGTGCCAGCAGTTTTACAGGGGTCGACCAGCCCCAGCATTTT
TRBV7-3	NA	TRBD1	TRBJ2-2	CASSPNRGDTGELFF	TGTGCCAGCAGCCCCAACAGGGGGGACACCGGGGAGCTGTTTTTT
TRBV5-1	NA	NA	TRBJ1-5	CASSFGGYNQPQHF	TGCGCCAGCAGCTTCGGGGGGTACAATCAGCCCCAGCATTTT
TRBV7-2	many	NA	TRBJ2-3	CASSPYTDTQYF	TGTGCCAGCAGTCCTTACACAGATACGCAGTATTTT
TRBV29-1	NA	TRBD1	TRBJ2-1	CSVGGTDYNEQFF	TGCAGCGTTGGGGGGACAGATTACAATGAGCAGTTCTTC
TRBV28	few	TRBD1	TRBJ2-7	CASSLFTGTGGYEQYF	TGTGCCAGCAGTTTATTTACCGGGACAGGGGGTTACGAGCAGTACTTC
TRBV28	few	NA	TRBJ2-7	CATCAQLREQYF	TGTGCCACCTGCGCCCAATTACGAGAGCAGTACTTC
TRBV10-3	few	NA	TRBJ2-3	CASEWAGIGTDTQYF	TGTGCCAGCGAATGGGCGGGCATTGGAACAGATACGCAGTATTTT
TRBV28	NA	TRBD2	TRBJ2-1	CATEALLAGGRGNEQFF	TGTGCCACCGAAGCCCTACTAGCGGGAGGGAGGGGGAATGAGCAGTTCTTC
TRBV28	few	NA	TRBJ2-7	CASREYRSYEQYF	TGTGCCAGCAGAGAATACCGGTCCTACGAGCAGTACTTC
TRBV27	many	NA	TRBJ1-1	CASSRGLNTEAFF	TGTGCCAGCAGTAGGGGTCTGAATACTGAAGCTTTCTTT
TRBV10-3	few	TRBD2	TRBJ2-1	CASRGLAGNNEQFF	TGTGCCAGCAGAGGACTAGCGGGAAACAATGAGCAGTTCTTC
TRBV28	few	TRBD1	TRBJ2-7	CASSLPGGDARAYEQYF	TGTGCCAGCAGTTTGCCAGGGGGCGATGCGAGGGCCTACGAGCAGTACTTC
TRBV19	few	TRBD1	TRBJ2-5	CASLGQGRETQYF	TGTGCCAGCTTAGGACAGGGGCGCGAGACCCAGTACTTC
TRBV4-2	NA	TRBD1	TRBJ2-7	CASSQGTGGGSEQYF	TGTGCCAGCAGCCAGGGGACAGGGGGCGGGAGCGAGCAGTACTTC
TRBV27	few	NA	TRBJ2-3	CASSFRLSDTQYF	TGTGCCAGCAGTTTCCGTCTCTCAGATACGCAGTATTTT
TRBV7-9	NA	TRBD1	TRBJ1-2	CASSSLQGALDGYTF	TGTGCCAGCAGCTCCCTGCAGGGGGCGTTAGATGGCTACACCTTC
TRBV6-5	few	NA	TRBJ2-1	CASSYSSWPRDEQFF	TGTGCCAGCAGTTACTCAAGTTGGCCGCGGGATGAGCAGTTCTTC
TRBV2	many	NA	TRBJ2-4	CASNHDGLAKNIQYF	TGTGCCAGCAATCACGACGGGCTAGCCAAAAACATTCAGTACTTC
TRBV29-1	NA	TRBD1	TRBJ2-3	CSADGDRVADTQYF	TGCAGCGCCGACGGGGACAGGGTCGCTGATACGCAGTATTTT
TRBV18	NA	TRBD2	TRBJ2-1	CASSPQWTSGINEQFF	TGTGCCAGCTCACCCCAATGGACTAGCGGGATCAATGAGCAGTTCTTC
TRBV6-6	NA	NA	TRBJ2-1	CASSYPSRGYEQFF	TGTGCCAGCAGTTACCCCTCACGGGGTTATGAGCAGTTCTTC
TRBV4-1	few	TRBD1	TRBJ1-5	CASSQEQGVNQPQHF	TGCGCCAGCAGCCAAGAACAGGGGGTTAATCAGCCCCAGCATTTT
TRBV19	NA	NA	TRBJ1-1	CASSPQQGTAFF	TGTGCCAGTAGTCCCCAGCAGGGTACAGCTTTCTTT
TRBV30	few	NA	TRBJ2-5	CAWTQSWDVQETQYF	TGTGCCTGGACCCAAAGCTGGGACGTCCAAGAGACCCAGTACTTC
TRBV7-8	few	TRBD1	TRBJ2-7	CASSLGTGDPYEQYF	TGTGCCAGCAGCTTAGGGACAGGGGATCCCTACGAGCAGTACTTC
TRBV7-3	few	TRBD1	TRBJ2-3	CASSYPGQALDTQYF	TGTGCCAGCAGCTATCCGGGACAGGCTTTAGATACGCAGTATTTT
TRBV5-4	many	NA	TRBJ2-2	CASSLAQGWTGELFF	TGTGCCAGCAGCTTGGCGCAGGGTTGGACCGGGGAGCTGTTTTTT
TRBV18	NA	NA	TRBJ1-1	CASSPLQGNTEAFF	TGTGCCAGCTCACCCTTACAGGGGAACACTGAAGCTTTCTTT
TRBV11-2	few	TRBD2	TRBJ2-5	CASSRGLAGVEETQYF	TGTGCCAGCAGCCGAGGACTAGCGGGAGTGGAAGAGACCCAGTACTTC
TRBV5-4	few	NA	TRBJ2-3	CASSLFSTDTQYF	TGTGCCAGCAGCCTCTTTTCCACAGATACGCAGTATTTT
TRBV7-2	many	NA	TRBJ2-2	CASSPLVGGTGELFF	TGTGCCAGCAGCCCCTTGGTGGGAGGCACCGGGGAGCTGTTTTTT
TRBV29-1	many	NA	TRBJ2-3	CSVGGGFTDTQYF	TGCAGCGTGGGGGGCGGCTTCACAGATACGCAGTATTTT
TRBV6-6	NA	TRBD1	TRBJ2-1	CAISEGTENEQFF	TGTGCCATCAGTGAGGGGACAGAAAATGAGCAGTTCTTC
TRBV5-1	few	NA	TRBJ2-7	CASRAGTSTGHEQYF	TGCGCCAGCAGGGCGGGGACTTCAACAGGGCACGAGCAGTACTTC
TRBV6-6	few	NA	TRBJ2-5	CASSRLDGETQYF	TGTGCCAGCAGTCGACTAGACGGTGAGACCCAGTACTTC
TRBV19	NA	TRBD2	TRBJ2-7	CASPPSGSSYEQYF	TGTGCCAGCCCACCTAGCGGAAGCTCCTACGAGCAGTACTTC